This T cell receptor (beta chain) was documented in a study of metastatic and nonmetastatic thyroid tumors. TCRdb used MiXCR to call clones anew from the PCR reads. The sample has some 40,000 clones; about 17% are singletons. From germline, CDR1 is MNHEY and CDR2 SVGAGI. This CDR3 region has 18 residues. With 6 bases removed from V and 5 bases from J, the gap between germline ends came to 26 bases. No patient received treatment before thyroid surgery. The sequenced sample was blood. This clonotype originated in a female donor with papillary thyroid cancer or a benign thyroid nodule (not recorded which). Some clones in this sample may be carry-over from other donors' samples. The rearrangement links TRBV6-5 to TRBJ2-1, with D tentatively TRBD2 (5 bases). DNA of the CDR3: TGTGCCAGCAGCCGGAGGAGCCGACCTGTACAGTCAAACAATGAGCAGTTCTTC. As protein: CASSRRSRPVQSNNEQFF.